This T cell receptor beta chain originates from a study of early T cells in non-severe SARS-CoV-2 infection. Study-wide background: Sequenced bulk RNA came from whole blood that was unsorted, and chains were unpaired.

Individual cDNA molecules were tagged with unique molecular identifiers. TCRdb redid the calling of the 5' RACE reads with MiXCR, one entry per CDR3 protein. Here the sample spans some 110,000 distinct CDR3 sequences, more than 12% being singletons. The study's findings and limits: Missing private and CD4 specificities, VDJdb matching favored anti-spike CD8 responses.

CDR3 length equals 18 residues. The germline gives CDR1 SGHTA, CDR2 FQGNSA. Trimming pared 3 bases from V and 5 bases from J, leaving 25 bases between. There are many counts of this clonotype. Its antigen is unidentified. V and J are TRBV7-2 and TRBJ2-5; weak D call: TRBD2 (5 bases). The source material was whole blood. This clonotype was obtained from an adult who was a healthcare worker with PCR-confirmed SARS-CoV-2 infection or an uninfected control (not recorded which). In DNA, the CDR3 is TGTGCCAGCAGCTTCAAACTAAGTGGACTCATCACGGGGGAGACCCAGTACTTC. Amino acids: CASSFKLSGLITGETQYF. Full variable domain (remainder filled in from reference TRBV7-2 and TRBJ2-5): GAGVSQSPSNKVTEKGKDVELRCDPISGHTALYWYRQSLGQGLEFLIYFQGNSAPDKSGLPSDRFSAERTGGSVSTLTIQRTQQEDSAVYLCASSFKLSGLITGETQYFGPGTRLLVL.